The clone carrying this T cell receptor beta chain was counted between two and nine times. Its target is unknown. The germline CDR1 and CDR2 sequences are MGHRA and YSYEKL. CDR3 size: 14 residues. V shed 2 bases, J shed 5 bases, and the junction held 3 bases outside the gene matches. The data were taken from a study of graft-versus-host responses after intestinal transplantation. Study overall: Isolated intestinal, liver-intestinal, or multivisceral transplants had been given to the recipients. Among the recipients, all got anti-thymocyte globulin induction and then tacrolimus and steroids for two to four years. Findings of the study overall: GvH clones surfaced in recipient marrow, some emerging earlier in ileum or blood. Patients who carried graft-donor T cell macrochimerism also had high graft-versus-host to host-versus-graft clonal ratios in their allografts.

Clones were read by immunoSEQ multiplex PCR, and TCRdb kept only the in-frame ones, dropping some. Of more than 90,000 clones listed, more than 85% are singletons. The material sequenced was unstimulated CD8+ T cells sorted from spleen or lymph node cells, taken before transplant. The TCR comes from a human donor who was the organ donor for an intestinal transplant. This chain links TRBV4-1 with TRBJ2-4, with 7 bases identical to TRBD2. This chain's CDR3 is CASSQLAEENIQYF. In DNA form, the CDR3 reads TGCGCCAGCAGCCAACTAGCGGAGGAAAACATTCAGTACTTC.